This TCR beta chain was retrieved from a study of OX40 agonist ivuxolimab in advanced cancers. Autoimmune disease history or systemic immunosuppression was exclusionary. CDR3 length: 19 residues. V lost 3 bases, J lost 5 bases, and 19 bases stayed unmatched. Findings of the study overall: Researchers did not determine the expanded peripheral T cells' antigen specificity.

The table came from immunoSEQ multiplex PCR; TCRdb's copy has only in-frame clones and leaves some out. Of some 46,000 clones listed, 70% to 90% are singletons. Notes on this clone: What it recognizes is unknown.

The rearrangement uses TRBV23-1 and TRBJ2-1; TRBD2 matches at 7 bases. TRBV23-1 is an ORF for which the function is uncertain. Sequencing used CD4+ or CD8+ T cells sorted from blood, obtained in a trial of the OX40 agonist ivuxolimab. This clonotype was obtained from an adult with an advanced solid tumor such as melanoma, head and neck, liver or kidney cancer. CDR3 in amino acids: CASSHFDPGRAVCHNEQFF. The DNA for the CDR3 is TGCGCCAGCAGTCATTTCGACCCGGGGAGGGCCGTTTGTCACAATGAGCAGTTCTTC.